The subject of this entry is one T cell receptor (beta chain). Per the original methods: Cell counts per sample came from amplifying reference gene primers. Libraries were prepared by immunoSEQ multiplex PCR; TCRdb keeps only in-frame clonotypes and omits some of them. The V and J calls and clone size are taken from that table; D and trimming were inferred from the DNA. The sample carries 90,000 to 100,000 clones, 72% recorded once. This sample was included in a study of blood T cell repertoires in COVID-19. Study context: Sites across the United States, Italy and Spain contributed samples from acute and convalescent COVID-19.

The V and J ends lost 4 bases and 1 base, in that order; junction bases with no gene match: 5. The CDR3 runs 15 residues. From germline, CDR1 is SGHRS and CDR2 YFSETQ. V usage is TRBV5-1 and J usage is TRBJ1-1; TRBD1 matches 9 bases. This TCR came from a woman aged 55-70 years in a cohort sampled during active or convalescent COVID-19. The sequenced sample consisted of peripheral blood. The chain's CDR3 is CASSRAGQGNTEAFF. CDR3 nucleotide sequence: TGCGCCAGCAGCAGGGCGGGACAGGGGAACACTGAAGCTTTCTTT.